A single sample is the source of the 9 T cell receptor beta chains below, sequenced in a study of shared clonotypes between healthy human individuals. Assay used: immunoSEQ multiplex PCR; TCRdb lists only in-frame clones, some missing. The sample has around 690,000 clones, less than 95% seen once. The specimen was memory CD8+ T cells from PBMCs. The subset is: CD45RO+ cells pooled with CCR7-negative TemRA cells. These receptor sequences come from a man aged 18 to 30 in good health. Some clones in this sample may be carry-over from other donors' samples.

The V call is TRBV5-1, the J call TRBJ1-1, with D unclear. V lost 0 bases and J 0 bases, leaving 9 bases between the germline ends. The germline gives CDR1 SGHRS, CDR2 YFSETQ. This CDR3 comprises 15 residues. CDR3 protein: CASSLGARLNTEAFF. The CDR3 DNA reads as TGCGCCAGCAGCTTGGGGGCACGGCTGAACACTGAAGCTTTCTTT.

The rearrangement joins TRBV6-5 to TRBJ1-3; the D is unclear. Germline loops: CDR1 MNHEY, CDR2 SVGAGI. The CDR3 is 13 amino acids. The V end was cut by 6 bases, the J end by 0 bases, with 6 bases between. This CDR3 reads CASSLISGNTIYF. The DNA for the CDR3 is TGTGCCAGCAGCCTGATCTCTGGAAACACCATATATTTT.

Only a few counts were recorded for this clone. This is likely an artifact of a read error, given a far larger clone one base away. The J gene is TRBJ1-1, the V gene TRBV13, with D maybe TRBD1 (5 bases). There are 13 residues in the CDR3. Deletions cut 3 bases from V and 1 base from J, with 6 bases between. Germline CDR1 PRHDT, CDR2 FYEKMQ (reference sequence). CDR3 sequence reads: CASSFDRNTEAFF. CDR3 nucleotide sequence: TGTGCCAGCAGCTTCGACAGGAACACTGAAGCTTTCTTT. The whole variable domain, filled in from reference TRBV13 and TRBJ1-1, reads AAGVIQSPRHLIKEKRETATLKCYPIPRHDTVYWYQQGPGQDPQFLISFYEKMQSDKGSIPDRFSAQQFSDYHSELNMSSLELGDSALYFCASSFDRNTEAFFGQGTRLTVV.

The chain links TRBV4-1 to TRBJ2-2; TRBD2 agrees at 8 bases. The J segment lost 5 bases and the V segment lost 3 bases, leaving 14 bases of the junction unmatched. Germline CDR1 reads MGHRA; CDR2 reads YSYEKL. The CDR3 extends over 18 amino acids. Here the CDR3 DNA reads TGCGCCAGCAGCCAGAAGCTCACGGGGGGGTTGTTGACCGGGGAGCTGTTTTTT. Protein sequence: CASSQKLTGGLLTGELFF.

The rearrangement uses TRBV29-1 and TRBJ2-7, with 12 bases identical to TRBD1. The CDR3 extends over 15 amino acids. Looked up from germline, CDR1 is SQVTM and CDR2 is ANQGSEA. Trimming removed 7 bases from V and 7 bases from J; junction bases left unmatched: 14. CDR3 residues: CSAMVSGQGAGEQYF. The CDR3 region has the DNA TGCAGCGCCATGGTATCGGGACAGGGGGCAGGGGAGCAGTACTTC.

The chain recombines TRBV28 with TRBJ2-7; 7 positions agree with TRBD2. Germline V gene data show CDR1 as MDHEN and CDR2 as SYDVKM. This CDR3 contains 13 residues. With 1 base clipped from V and 7 bases from J, the junction kept 4 bases outside the gene matches. The CDR3 DNA is TGTGCCAGCAGTTTATTGCACGGGGGGGAGCAGTACTTC. Translation gives CASSLLHGGEQYF. Full variable domain (missing parts from reference TRBV28 and TRBJ2-7): DVKVTQSSRYLVKRTGEKVFLECVQDMDHENMFWYRQDPGLGLRLIYFSYDVKMKEKGDIPEGYSVSREKKERFSLILESASTNQTSMYLCASSLLHGGEQYFGPGTRLTVT.

This chain joins TRBV9 and TRBJ2-7; weak D call: TRBD2 (5 bases). Looked up from germline, CDR1 is SGDLS and CDR2 is YYNGEE. The CDR3 covers 13 residues. The germline V and J ends were trimmed by 0 bases and 5 bases, with 9 bases remaining between them. The CDR3 DNA follows: TGTGCCAGCAGCGTAGCTGAGGGCAACGAGCAGTACTTC. Translating it yields CASSVAEGNEQYF.

V usage is TRBV10-3 and J usage is TRBJ1-5; D is perhaps TRBD1 (5 bases). Per germline, CDR1 ENHRY and CDR2 SYGVKD. The V end lost 3 bases, the J end lost 2 bases, and 11 bases lay between the germline ends. The length of the CDR3 is 15 residues. The DNA of the CDR3 is TGTGCCATCAGTGACAGGGAGGAACGCAATCAGCCCCAGCATTTT. Its translation: CAISDREERNQPQHF.

The chain combines TRBV6-6 with TRBJ1-4; no clear D. The CDR3 spans 12 residues. Looked up from germline, CDR1 is MNHNY and CDR2 is SVGAGI (reference sequence). Trimming shortened V by 2 bases and J by 6 bases, and 4 bases separated the two germline ends. This CDR3 reads CASSYAHEKLFF. The CDR3 nucleotides are TGTGCCAGCAGTTACGCTCATGAAAAACTGTTTTTT.